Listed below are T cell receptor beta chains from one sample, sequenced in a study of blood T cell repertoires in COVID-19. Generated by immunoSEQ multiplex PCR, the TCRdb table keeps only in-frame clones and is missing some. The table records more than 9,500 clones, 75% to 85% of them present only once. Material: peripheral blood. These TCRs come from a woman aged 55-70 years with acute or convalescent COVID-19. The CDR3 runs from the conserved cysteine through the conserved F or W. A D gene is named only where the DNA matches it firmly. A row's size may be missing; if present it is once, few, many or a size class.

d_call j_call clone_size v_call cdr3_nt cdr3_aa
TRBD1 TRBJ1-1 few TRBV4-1 TGCGCCAGCAGCCAATTACCCGGGACAGGGAACACTGAAGCTTTCTTT CASSQLPGTGNTEAFF
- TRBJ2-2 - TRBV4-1 TGCGCCAGCAGCCAAGGCTGGATGGGTCGGGTTTATCCCGGGGAGCTGTTTTTT CASSQGWMGRVYPGELFF
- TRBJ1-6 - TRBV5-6 TGTGCCAGCAGCCTACAGGTCTTAGGGGCGAGTTCACCCCTCCACTTT CASSLQVLGASSPLHF
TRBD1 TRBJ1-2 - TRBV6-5 TGTGCCACCAAGCAAGGGACAGGGTTGTTGCGTGGCTACACCTTC CATKQGTGLLRGYTF
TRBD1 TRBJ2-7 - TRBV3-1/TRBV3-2 TGTGCCAGCAGCCGAAGACAGGGGGCTTACGAGCAGTACTTC CASSRRQGAYEQYF
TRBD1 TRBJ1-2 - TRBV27 TGTGCCAGCAGTTTAATAGGGACAGGAAGTGTATCTGGCTACACCTTC CASSLIGTGSVSGYTF
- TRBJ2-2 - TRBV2 TGTGCCAGCAGTGAAAAGGGCAGGCTCCAAGGGGCCGGGGAGCTGTTTTTT CASSEKGRLQGAGELFF
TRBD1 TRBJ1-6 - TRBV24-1 TGTGCCACCAGTGAAATGGGACAGCTTTGTGTTAATTCACCCCTCCACTTT CATSEMGQLCVNSPLHF
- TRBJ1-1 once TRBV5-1 TGCGCCAGCAGTCAGTTGTGGCAGGGACTACCTGAAGCTTTCTTT CASSQLWQGLPEAFF
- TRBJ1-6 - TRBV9 TGTGCCAGCAGCGTAGGGGCAGGGCAGGGTTCACCCCTCCACTTT CASSVGAGQGSPLHF
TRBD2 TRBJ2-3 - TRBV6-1 TGTGCCAGCAGTGAACGGGGGGGCAAAGATACGCAGTATTTT CASSERGGKDTQYF
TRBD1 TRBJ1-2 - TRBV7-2 TGTGCCAGCAGCTCAACTCGGACAGGGAGGAACTATGGCTACACCTTC CASSSTRTGRNYGYTF
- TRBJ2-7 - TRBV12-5 TGTGCTAGTGGTCCGTATTTCGGGTTCGAGCAGTACTTC CASGPYFGFEQYF
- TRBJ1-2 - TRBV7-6 TGTGCCAGCAGCTTATTGGGAAGGGGGTATGGCTACACCTTC CASSLLGRGYGYTF
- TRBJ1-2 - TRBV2 TGTGCCAGCAGTGAAGGGACAGTCTCTAACTATGGCTACACCTTC CASSEGTVSNYGYTF
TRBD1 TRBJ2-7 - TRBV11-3 TGTGCCAGCAGCTTGAACAGGGGGTCCTACGAGCAGTACTTC CASSLNRGSYEQYF
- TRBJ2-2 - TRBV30 TGTGCCTGGAGGGGACGCGGCGGGGGCCACACCGGGGAGCTGTTTTTT CAWRGRGGGHTGELFF
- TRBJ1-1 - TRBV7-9 TGTGCCAGCAGCTTAGTGGCACATGAAGCTTTCTTT CASSLVAHEAFF
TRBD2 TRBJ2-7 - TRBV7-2 TGTGCCGGCAGCGCCCTAGCGGGCTCCTACGAGCAGTACTTC CAGSALAGSYEQYF
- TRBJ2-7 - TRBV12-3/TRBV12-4 TGTGCCAGCAGTTCGATGGAGGGAAACGAGCAGTACTTC CASSSMEGNEQYF
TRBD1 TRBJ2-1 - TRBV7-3 TGTGCCAGCACATCCGGGACAGGAGGCAATGAGCAGTTCTTC CASTSGTGGNEQFF
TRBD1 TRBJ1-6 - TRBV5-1 TGCGCCAGTAATCCGGGACAGGGCAATTCACCCCTCCACTTT CASNPGQGNSPLHF
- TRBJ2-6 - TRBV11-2 TGTGCCAGCAGCTTAGAGGGCCAGATTGAAGCCAACGTCCTGACTTTC CASSLEGQIEANVLTF
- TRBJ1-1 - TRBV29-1 TGCAGCGTTGAAGTTAGCACTGAAGCTTTCTTT CSVEVSTEAFF
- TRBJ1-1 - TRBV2 TGTGCCAGCACCGTAACAGGGTACACTGAAGCTTTCTTT CASTVTGYTEAFF
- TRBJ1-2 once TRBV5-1 TGCGCCAGCAGCTTGCCCCCCAGGGGAATGGGAATTTGGAGTAAGGGCTACACCTTC CASSLPPRGMGIWSKGYTF
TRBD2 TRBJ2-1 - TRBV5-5 TGTGCCAGCAGCTTTTGGGCTAGCGGGGTCTCCTACAATGAGCAGTTCTTC CASSFWASGVSYNEQFF
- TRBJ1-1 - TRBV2 TGTGCCAGCAGTGGGTTTGGAGTAAACACTGAAGCTTTCTTT CASSGFGVNTEAFF
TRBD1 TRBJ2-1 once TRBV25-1 TGTGCCAGCAGTGGGGACAGGTGGGGGAATGAGCAGTTCTTC CASSGDRWGNEQFF
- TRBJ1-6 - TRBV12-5 TGTGCTAGTGGTTTGTGGAGGCCAGGAAGAAATTCACCCCTCCACTTT CASGLWRPGRNSPLHF
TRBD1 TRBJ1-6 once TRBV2 TGTGCCAGCAAAAGGGACAGGGGTTCACCCCTCCACTTT CASKRDRGSPLHF
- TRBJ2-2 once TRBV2 TGTGCCAGCAGTGGACACCCGAACACCGGGGAGCTGTTTTTT CASSGHPNTGELFF
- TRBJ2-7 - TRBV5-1 TGCGCCAGCAGCGGAGGGGACAGATACTACGAGCAGTACTTC CASSGGDRYYEQYF
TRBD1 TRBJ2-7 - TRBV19 TGTGCCAGTAGTGGATCGGGTAGGGACAGGGAGGACTACGAGCAGTACTTC CASSGSGRDREDYEQYF
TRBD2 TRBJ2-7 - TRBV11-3 TGTGCCAGCAGCTTAGGGACTAGCGGGGACTACGAGCAGTACTTC CASSLGTSGDYEQYF
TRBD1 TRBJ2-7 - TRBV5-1 TGCGCCAGCAGCTTACAGGGGCGCTCCTACGAGCAGTACTTC CASSLQGRSYEQYF
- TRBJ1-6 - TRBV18 TGTGCCAGCTCATCAGCTTCCGGCGAGGCAAATTCACCCCTCCACTTT CASSSASGEANSPLHF
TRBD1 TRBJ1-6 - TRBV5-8 TGTGCCAGCAGCCGCGACAGGGGAGGTTATAATTCACCCCTCCACTTT CASSRDRGGYNSPLHF